This entry is about one TCR beta chain. The data are from a study of blood T cell repertoires in COVID-19. Study-level information: T cells, B-cell-depleted T cells, or PBMCs provided the cDNA or gDNA that served as material.

Sequenced by immunoSEQ multiplex PCR; TCRdb stores in-frame clones only, minus some. This table has around 190,000 clones, around 80% appearing once. With 4 bases removed from V and 4 bases from J, the gap between germline ends came to 10 bases. CDR1 and CDR2 from the germline V gene are SSHAT and FNYEAQ (reference sequence). The CDR3 length is 13 residues. This receptor was taken from an older man with active or convalescent COVID-19. J is TRBJ1-1 and V is TRBV7-7; D remains ambiguous. Sequencing was performed on peripheral blood. CDR3 sequence: CASSSVRGTEAFF. For the CDR3, the DNA is TGTGCCAGCAGCTCCGTCCGGGGCACTGAAGCTTTCTTT.